This entry lists 2 T cell receptor beta chains sequenced from one sample in a study of cytomegalovirus exposure and HLA in healthy donors (dated by TCRdb to 2017 to 2019). The library was obtained by the immunoSEQ multiplex PCR assay. For the multiplex PCR, a mixture combining 60 forward primers for TCR Vbeta segments and 13 reverse primers for TCR Jbeta segments was used. This is the immuneACCESS table as TCRdb keeps it, with only in-frame sequences that have V and J called. A part of the clones is gone; compared with another copy, unresolved V genes explain less than half, and the rest is unexplained. The table for this sample lists 150,000 to 200,000 clones; 75% to 85% of them were counted only once. Jointly, the top ten make up around 2.1% of the sample. The sequenced material came from PBMCs. The receptors originated from a woman between 18 and 29 years old in good health and CMV-seropositive.

The chain combines TRBV11-2 with TRBJ2-3, with TRBD2 as a possible D gene (6 bases). The CDR3 spans 15 residues. Germline CDR1 SGHAT, CDR2 FQNNGV. V lost 4 bases, J lost 6 bases, and 17 bases lay in between. The CDR3: CASSYPARGWDTQYF. CDR3 nucleotide sequence: TGTGCCAGCAGCTACCCAGCTCGGGGGTGGGATACGCAGTATTTT.

The CDR3 coding sequence is TGCGCCAGCAGCTTGGAGGGACTCAGCATGGAGACCCAGTACTTC. Its translation: CASSLEGLSMETQYF. This rearrangement joins TRBV5-1 to TRBJ2-5; tentatively, D is TRBD2 (6 bases). Trimming pared 0 bases from V and 5 bases from J, leaving 14 bases between. Germline CDR1 SGHRS, CDR2 YFSETQ. The CDR3 loop spans 15 amino acids.